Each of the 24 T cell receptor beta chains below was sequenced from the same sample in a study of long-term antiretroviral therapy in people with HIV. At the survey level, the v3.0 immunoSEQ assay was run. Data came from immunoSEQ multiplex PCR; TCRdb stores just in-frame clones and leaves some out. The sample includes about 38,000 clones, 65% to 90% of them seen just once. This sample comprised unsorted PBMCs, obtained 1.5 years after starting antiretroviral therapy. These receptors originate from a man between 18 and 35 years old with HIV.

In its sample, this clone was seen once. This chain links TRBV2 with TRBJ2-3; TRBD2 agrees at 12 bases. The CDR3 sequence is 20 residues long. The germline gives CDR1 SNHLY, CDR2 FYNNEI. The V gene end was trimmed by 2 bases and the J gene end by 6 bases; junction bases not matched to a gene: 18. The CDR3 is CASSESLTSGSRGTLDTQYF. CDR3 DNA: TGTGCCAGCAGTGAATCATTGACTAGCGGGAGTCGGGGTACGCTGGATACGCAGTATTTT.

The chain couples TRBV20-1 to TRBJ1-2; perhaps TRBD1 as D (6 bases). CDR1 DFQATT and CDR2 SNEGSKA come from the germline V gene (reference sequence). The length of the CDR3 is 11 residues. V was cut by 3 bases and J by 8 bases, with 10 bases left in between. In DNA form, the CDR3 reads TGCAGTGCTAGTAGCACAGGGGGCTACACCTTC. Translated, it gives CSASSTGGYTF.

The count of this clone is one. The CDR3 bases are TGCGCCAGCAGCTTAGGGGCTGGTGGGGAGGAGACCCAGTACTTC. This codes for CASSLGAGGEETQYF. The chain has TRBV5-1 and TRBJ2-5; D possibly uses TRBD1 or TRBD2 (5 bases each). Germline-derived CDR1 and CDR2 are SGHRS and YFSETQ. V lost 2 bases, J lost 5 bases, and 16 bases lay in between. This CDR3 spans 15 amino acids.

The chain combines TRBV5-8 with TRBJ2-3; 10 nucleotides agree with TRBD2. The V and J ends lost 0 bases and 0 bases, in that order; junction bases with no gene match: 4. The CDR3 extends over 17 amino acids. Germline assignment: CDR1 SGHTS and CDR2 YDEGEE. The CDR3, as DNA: TGTGCCAGCAGCTTGGAAACACTAGCGGGGAGCACAGATACGCAGTATTTT. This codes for CASSLETLAGSTDTQYF.

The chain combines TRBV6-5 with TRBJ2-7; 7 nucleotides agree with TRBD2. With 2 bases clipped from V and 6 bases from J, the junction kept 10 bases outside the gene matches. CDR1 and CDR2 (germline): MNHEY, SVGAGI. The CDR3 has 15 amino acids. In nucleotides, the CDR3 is TGTGCCAGCAGTTACGATCCTAGCGGTCCCGCCGAGCAGTACTTC. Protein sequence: CASSYDPSGPAEQYF.

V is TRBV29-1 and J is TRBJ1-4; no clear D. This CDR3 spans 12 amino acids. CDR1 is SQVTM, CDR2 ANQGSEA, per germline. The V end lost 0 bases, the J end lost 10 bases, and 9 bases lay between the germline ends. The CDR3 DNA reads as TGCAGCGTTGAAGATCGGTCAGGAAAACTGTTTTTT. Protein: CSVEDRSGKLFF.

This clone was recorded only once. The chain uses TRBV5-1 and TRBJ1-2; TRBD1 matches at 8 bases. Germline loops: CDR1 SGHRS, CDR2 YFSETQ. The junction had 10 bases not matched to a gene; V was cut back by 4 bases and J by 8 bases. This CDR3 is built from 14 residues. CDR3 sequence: CASSPGQGNFGYTF. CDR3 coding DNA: TGCGCCAGCAGCCCCGGACAGGGTAATTTCGGCTACACCTTC.

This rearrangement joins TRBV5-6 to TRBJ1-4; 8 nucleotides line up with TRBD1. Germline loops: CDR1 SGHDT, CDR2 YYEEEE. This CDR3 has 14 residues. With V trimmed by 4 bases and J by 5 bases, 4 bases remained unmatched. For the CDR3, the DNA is TGTGCCAGCAGCCCCGGGACAGGCAATGAAAAACTGTTTTTT. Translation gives CASSPGTGNEKLFF. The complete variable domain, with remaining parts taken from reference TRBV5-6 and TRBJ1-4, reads DAGVTQSPTHLIKTRGQQVTLRCSPKSGHDTVSWYQQALGQGPQFIFQYYEEEERQRGNFPDRFSGHQFPNYSSELNVNALLLGDSALYLCASSPGTGNEKLFFGSGTQLSVL.

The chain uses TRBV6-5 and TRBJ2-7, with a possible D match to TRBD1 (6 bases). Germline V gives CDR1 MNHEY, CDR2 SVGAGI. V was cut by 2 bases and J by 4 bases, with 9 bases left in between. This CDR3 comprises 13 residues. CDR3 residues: CASSYGDKYEQYF. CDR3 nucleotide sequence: TGTGCCAGCAGTTACGGGGACAAGTACGAGCAGTACTTC.

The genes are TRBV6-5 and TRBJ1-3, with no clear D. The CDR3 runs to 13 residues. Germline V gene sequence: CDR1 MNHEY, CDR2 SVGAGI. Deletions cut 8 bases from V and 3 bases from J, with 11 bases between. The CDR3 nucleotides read TGTGCCAGCTTAGAGGGCGGTGGAAACACCATATATTTT. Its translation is CASLEGGGNTIYF.

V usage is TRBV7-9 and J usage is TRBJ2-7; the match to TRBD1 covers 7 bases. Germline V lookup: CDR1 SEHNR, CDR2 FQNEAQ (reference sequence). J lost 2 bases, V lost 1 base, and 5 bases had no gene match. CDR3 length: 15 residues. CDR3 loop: CASSLGQGVTYEQYF. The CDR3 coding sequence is TGTGCCAGCAGCTTAGGGCAGGGGGTAACCTACGAGCAGTACTTC. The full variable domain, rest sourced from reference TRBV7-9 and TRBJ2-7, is DTGVSQNPRHKITKRGQNVTFRCDPISEHNRLYWYRQTLGQGPEFLTYFQNEAQLEKSRLLSDRFSAERPKGSFSTLEIQRTEQGDSAMYLCASSLGQGVTYEQYFGPGTRLTVT.

The CDR3 region is CASSLSGTEVFYGYTF. In DNA form, the CDR3 reads TGTGCCAGCAGCTTGTCCGGGACAGAAGTTTTCTATGGCTACACCTTC. V and J are TRBV5-5 and TRBJ1-2, with 7 positions matching TRBD1. This CDR3 spans 16 amino acids. The V segment lost 1 base and the J segment 4 bases; nucleotides outside the gene matches: 10. Germline V gene data show CDR1 as SGHKS and CDR2 as YYEKEE (reference sequence).

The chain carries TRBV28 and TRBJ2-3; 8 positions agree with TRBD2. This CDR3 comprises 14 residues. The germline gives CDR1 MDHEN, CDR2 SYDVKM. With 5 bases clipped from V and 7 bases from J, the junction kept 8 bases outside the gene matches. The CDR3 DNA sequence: TGTGCCAGCAGTCCCCGGGGGGGACGATATACGCAGTATTTT. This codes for CASSPRGGRYTQYF.

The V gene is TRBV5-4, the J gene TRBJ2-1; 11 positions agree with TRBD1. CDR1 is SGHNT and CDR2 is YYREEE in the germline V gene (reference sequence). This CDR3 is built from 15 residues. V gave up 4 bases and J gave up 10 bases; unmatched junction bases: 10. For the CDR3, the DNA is TGTGCCAGCAGCCTCCCCGGACAGGGGGCCAAGGAGCAGTTCTTC. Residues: CASSLPGQGAKEQFF.

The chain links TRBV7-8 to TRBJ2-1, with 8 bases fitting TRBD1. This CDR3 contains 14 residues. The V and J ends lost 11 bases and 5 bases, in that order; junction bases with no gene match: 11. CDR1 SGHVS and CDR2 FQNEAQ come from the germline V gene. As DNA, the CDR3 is TGTGCCGGACAGGACAGGGAGACAAACAATGAGCAGTTCTTC. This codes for CAGQDRETNNEQFF.

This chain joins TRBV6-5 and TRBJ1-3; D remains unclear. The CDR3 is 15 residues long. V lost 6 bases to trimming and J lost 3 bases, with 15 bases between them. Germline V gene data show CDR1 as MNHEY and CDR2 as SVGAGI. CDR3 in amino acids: CASSLGGVGGNTIYF. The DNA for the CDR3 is TGTGCCAGCAGCCTGGGCGGGGTGGGTGGAAACACCATATATTTT.

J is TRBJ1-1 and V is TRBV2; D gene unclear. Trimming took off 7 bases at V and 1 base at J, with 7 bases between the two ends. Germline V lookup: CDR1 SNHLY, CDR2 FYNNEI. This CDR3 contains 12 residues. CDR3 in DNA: TGTGCCAGCAACCGACCGAACACTGAAGCTTTCTTT. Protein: CASNRPNTEAFF.

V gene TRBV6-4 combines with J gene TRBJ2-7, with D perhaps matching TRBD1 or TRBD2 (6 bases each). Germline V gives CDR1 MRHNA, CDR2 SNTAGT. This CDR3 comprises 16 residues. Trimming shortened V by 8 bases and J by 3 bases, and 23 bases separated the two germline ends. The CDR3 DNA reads TGTGCCAGCTGGGGGGCTTGCCAGCAGGGGATCTACGAGCAGTACTTC. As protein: CASWGACQQGIYEQYF.

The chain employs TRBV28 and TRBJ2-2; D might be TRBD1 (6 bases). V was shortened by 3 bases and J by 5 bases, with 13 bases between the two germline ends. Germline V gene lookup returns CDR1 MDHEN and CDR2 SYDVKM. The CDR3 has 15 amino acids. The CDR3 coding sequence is TGTGCCAGCAGTTTGGGTCTGGGGGCAACCGGGGAGCTGTTTTTT. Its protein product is CASSLGLGATGELFF.

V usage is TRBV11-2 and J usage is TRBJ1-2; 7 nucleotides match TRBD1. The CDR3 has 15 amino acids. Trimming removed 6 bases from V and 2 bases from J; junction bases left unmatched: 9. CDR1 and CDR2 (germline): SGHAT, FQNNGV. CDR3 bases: TGTGCCAGCAGTTTCGACAGGGATCGGAACTATGGCTACACCTTC. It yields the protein CASSFDRDRNYGYTF.

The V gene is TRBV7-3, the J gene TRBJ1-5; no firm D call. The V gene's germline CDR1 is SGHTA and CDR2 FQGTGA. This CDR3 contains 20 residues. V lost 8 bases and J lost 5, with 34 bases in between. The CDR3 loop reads CASEYKRWTYFRRSDQPQHF. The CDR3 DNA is TGTGCCAGCGAGTACAAGCGGTGGACCTACTTTAGACGGTCGGATCAGCCCCAGCATTTT.

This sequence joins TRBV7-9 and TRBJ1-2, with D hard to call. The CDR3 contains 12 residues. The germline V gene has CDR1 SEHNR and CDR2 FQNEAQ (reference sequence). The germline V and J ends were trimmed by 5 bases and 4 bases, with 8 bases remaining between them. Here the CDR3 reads CASSKDLYGYTF. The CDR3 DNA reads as TGTGCCAGCAGCAAAGACCTCTATGGCTACACCTTC.

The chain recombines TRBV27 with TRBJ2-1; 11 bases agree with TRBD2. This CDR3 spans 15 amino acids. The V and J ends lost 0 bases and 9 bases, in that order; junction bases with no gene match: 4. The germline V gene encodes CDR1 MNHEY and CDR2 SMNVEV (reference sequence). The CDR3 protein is CASSLSRTSGLEQFF. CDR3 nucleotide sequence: TGTGCCAGCAGTTTATCCCGGACTAGCGGGCTTGAGCAGTTCTTC.

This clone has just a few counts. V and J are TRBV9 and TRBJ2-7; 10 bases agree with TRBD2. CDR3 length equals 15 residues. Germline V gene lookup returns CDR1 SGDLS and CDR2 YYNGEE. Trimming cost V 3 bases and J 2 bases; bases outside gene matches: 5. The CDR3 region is CASSASSGSTYEQYF. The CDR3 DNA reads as TGTGCCAGCAGCGCCTCTAGCGGGAGCACCTACGAGCAGTACTTC.